The 16 T cell receptor beta chains below were found in one sample sequenced in a study of blood T cell repertoires in COVID-19 (dated by TCRdb to about 2020). The library was made by the immunoSEQ multiplex PCR assay. Entries here come from immuneACCESS through TCRdb and include only in-frame sequences with V and J called. Some clones fail to appear in such tables; in the studies checked, an unresolved V gene covers under half of the shortfall, and the cause of the remainder is unknown. The sample table contains about 120,000 clones; only one count was recorded for approximately 85% of them. The top ten constitute around an eighth of the sample. The sample was peripheral blood. Every receptor here comes from a human donor in a cohort sampled during active COVID-19.

The chain uses TRBV5-1 and TRBJ2-7, with D possibly matching TRBD2 (9 bases). Germline assignment: CDR1 SGHRS and CDR2 YFSETQ. Trimming took 0 bases from V and 4 from J, leaving 23 bases between them. The CDR3 sequence is 18 residues long. CDR3 DNA: TGCGCCAGCAGCTTGGCCGCGGGAGGGCGGACAGGGTCTTACGAGCAGTACTTC. Its translation: CASSLAAGGRTGSYEQYF. Full variable domain (remainder filled in from reference TRBV5-1 and TRBJ2-7): KAGVTQTPRYLIKTRGQQVTLSCSPISGHRSVSWYQQTPGQGLQFLFEYFSETQRNKGNFPGRFSGRQFSNSRSEMNVSTLELGDSALYLCASSLAAGGRTGSYEQYFGPGTRLTVT.

The chain uses TRBV7-2 and TRBJ2-7; D call uncertain. This CDR3 spans 16 amino acids. Germline V gene sequence: CDR1 SGHTA, CDR2 FQGNSA. V lost 1 base to trimming and J lost 1 base, with 14 bases between them. The CDR3 nucleotides read TGTGCCAGCAGCTTAGGTTGGTCAGAACCTTCCTACGAGCAGTACTTC. It yields the protein CASSLGWSEPSYEQYF.

The genes are TRBV2 and TRBJ2-3; perhaps TRBD2 as D (6 bases). In germline, CDR1 is SNHLY, CDR2 FYNNEI. V was trimmed by 8 bases and J by 3 bases, leaving 15 bases between them. This CDR3 is built from 14 residues. The CDR3 loop is CASLGLAPTDTQYF. The CDR3 region has the DNA TGTGCCAGCTTGGGGCTAGCGCCGACAGATACGCAGTATTTT. Full variable domain (missing parts from reference TRBV2 and TRBJ2-3): EPEVTQTPSHQVTQMGQEVILRCVPISNHLYFYWYRQILGQKVEFLVSFYNNEISEKSEIFDDQFSVERPDGSNFTLKIRSTKLEDSAMYFCASLGLAPTDTQYFGPGTRLTVL.

The chain employs TRBV5-1 and TRBJ2-5, with 8 bases matching TRBD2. Germline V gives CDR1 SGHRS, CDR2 YFSETQ. The CDR3 is 17 residues long. J lost 5 bases, V lost 1 base, and 13 bases had no gene match. The CDR3 loop reads CASSLPERGGADETQYF. The CDR3 nucleotides read TGCGCCAGCAGCTTGCCCGAACGGGGGGGGGCCGATGAGACCCAGTACTTC.

V and J are TRBV21-1 and TRBJ1-1; the table assigns TRBD1, which was not confirmed against the DNA. TRBV21-1 is assigned pseudogene status. The CDR3 consists of 18 residues. The CDR3 here is CASSTKRGQGLCCTEAFF. The CDR3 DNA reads as TGTGCCAGCAGCACAAAAAGGGGGCAGGGCTTATGTTGCACTGAAGCTTTCTTT.

The CDR3 protein is CASSSQGRTIYGYTF. The CDR3 region has the DNA TGTGCCAGCAGCTCACAGGGGCGAACAATATATGGCTACACCTTC. The chain is built from TRBV11-2 and TRBJ1-2; 7 bases match TRBD1. Germline V gene sequence: CDR1 SGHAT, CDR2 FQNNGV. The J segment lost 5 bases and the V segment lost 4 bases, leaving 10 bases of the junction unmatched. The CDR3 has 15 amino acids. The full variable domain, in which reference TRBV11-2 and TRBJ1-2 provide the parts outside the CDR3, is EAGVAQSPRYKIIEKRQSVAFWCNPISGHATLYWYQQILGQGPKLLIQFQNNGVVDDSQLPKDRFSAERLKGVDSTLKIQPAKLEDSAVYLCASSSQGRTIYGYTFGSGTRLTVV.

The CDR3 DNA reads TGTGCCAGCAGTGATTGGGGACAGGGTGGTCAGCCCCAGCATTTT. Translated, it gives CASSDWGQGGQPQHF. The chain couples TRBV6-1 to TRBJ1-5; 9 nucleotides match TRBD1. The CDR3 runs to 15 residues. V gave up 3 bases and J gave up 6 bases; unmatched junction bases: 6. Germline V CDR1 and CDR2: MNHNS, SASEGT.

This clone was detected only a few times. The V gene is TRBV6-5, the J gene TRBJ2-4; TRBD1 agrees at 7 bases. Germline values: CDR1 MNHEY, CDR2 SVGAGI. The V segment lost 6 bases and the J segment 6 bases; nucleotides outside the gene matches: 5. The CDR3 has 13 residues. The CDR3: CASRATGPNIQYF. CDR3 DNA: TGTGCCAGCAGAGCGACAGGGCCAAACATTCAGTACTTC.

The table lists this clone with a count of one. The chain links TRBV28 to TRBJ1-4; no reliable D call. Germline V lookup: CDR1 MDHEN, CDR2 SYDVKM. V was trimmed by 5 bases and J by 7 bases, leaving 17 bases between them. The CDR3 extends over 15 amino acids. This CDR3 is CASSGSQLASEKLFF. CDR3 bases: TGTGCCAGCAGTGGCTCCCAGCTGGCTAGTGAAAAACTGTTTTTT.

The chain carries TRBV19 and TRBJ2-5; 11 bases line up with TRBD2. This CDR3 comprises 15 residues. V shed 8 bases and J 0 bases; nucleotides not matched to a gene: 5. Germline V lookup: CDR1 LNHDA, CDR2 SQIVND (reference sequence). CDR3 loop: CASQLSGGDQETQYF. The DNA of the CDR3 is TGTGCCAGTCAGCTTAGCGGGGGGGACCAAGAGACCCAGTACTTC.

This clone has more than one count but fewer than ten. J is TRBJ2-3 and V is TRBV18; 8 nucleotides agree with TRBD1. V lost 6 bases, J lost 5 bases, and 7 bases stayed unmatched. The CDR3 consists of 14 residues. Per the germline V gene, CDR1 is KGHSH and CDR2 is LQKENI. CDR3 coding DNA: TGTGCCAGCTCGGGCAGGGGGCCCCGAGATACGCAGTATTTT. It translates to CASSGRGPRDTQYF. The full variable domain, rest sourced from reference TRBV18 and TRBJ2-3, is NAGVMQNPRHLVRRRGQEARLRCSPMKGHSHVYWYRQLPEEGLKFMVYLQKENIIDESGMPKERFSAEFPKEGPSILRIQQVVRGDSAAYFCASSGRGPRDTQYFGPGTRLTVL.

Worth noting for this clone: At one of its ends the junction is not consistent with the germline gene, which may arise from a read error. The chain employs TRBV7-7 and TRBJ2-1; D is possibly TRBD1 (6 bases). Looked up from germline, CDR1 is SSHAT and CDR2 is FNYEAQ (reference sequence). CDR3 length equals 13 residues. DNA for the CDR3: TGTGCTAGCAGCCGAGGACAGTACAATGAGCAGTTCTTC. This gives the protein CASSRGQYNEQFF.

This sequence joins TRBV6-5 and TRBJ1-5, with TRBD1 as a possible D gene (6 bases). Germline V gene data show CDR1 as MNHEY and CDR2 as SVGAGI. V was pared by 8 bases and J by 7 bases, with 18 bases between. This CDR3 spans 14 amino acids. CDR3 loop: CASCPLEGEQPQHF. CDR3 DNA: TGTGCCAGCTGCCCTTTAGAGGGGGAGCAGCCCCAGCATTTT.

This clone has just a few counts. DNA of the CDR3: TGTGCCAGCGTGGGGGGGAGGGGCAATCAGCCCCAGCATTTT. It codes for CASVGGRGNQPQHF. The chain is built from TRBV28 and TRBJ1-5, with a weak D call TRBD1 (5 bases). This CDR3 has 14 residues. Germline V gene lookup returns CDR1 MDHEN and CDR2 SYDVKM. Trimming cost V 8 bases and J 2 bases, with 13 bases left between them.

The chain carries TRBV3-1 (or the pseudogene TRBV3-2) and TRBJ1-4; 7 bases align to TRBD1. Germline CDR1 is LGHDT and CDR2 is YNNKEL (reference sequence). V was clipped by 5 bases and J by 7 bases; unmatched bases: 4. The CDR3 extends over 13 amino acids. As DNA, the CDR3 is TGTGCCAGCAGCTTAACAGGGGTTGAAAAACTGTTTTTT. Residues: CASSLTGVEKLFF.

The chain links TRBV20-1 to TRBJ1-1; D uncertain. The CDR3 has 11 residues. CDR1 is DFQATT, CDR2 SNEGSKA, per germline (reference sequence). The V end lost 6 bases, the J end lost 2 bases, and 7 bases lay between the germline ends. CDR3 amino acids: CSAKFNTEAFF. As DNA, the CDR3 is TGCAGTGCCAAATTTAACACTGAAGCTTTCTTT.